The clone carrying this TCR beta chain has only a few counts. Assay used: immunoSEQ multiplex PCR; TCRdb lists only in-frame clones, some missing. The repertoire holds about 83,000 clones, with around 84% as singletons. Germline CDR1 MDHEN, CDR2 SYDVKM. J was trimmed by 6 bases and V by 6 bases; bases with no gene match: 12. The CDR3 is 16 residues long. This record comes from a study of blood T cell repertoires in COVID-19. The V call is TRBV28, the J call TRBJ1-5, with 9 nucleotides matching TRBD1. Sequenced sample: peripheral blood. The sequence was obtained from a woman older than 75 in a cohort sampled during active or convalescent COVID-19. CDR3 region: CASSPTQGASGQPQHF. The CDR3 DNA sequence: TGTGCCAGCAGCCCGACACAGGGGGCATCCGGTCAGCCCCAGCATTTT.